Below are 9 T cell receptor beta chains sequenced from a single sample in a study of early T cells in non-severe SARS-CoV-2 infection. TCRdb passed the 5' RACE reads through MiXCR, listing each CDR3 protein once. This table holds 30,000 to 40,000 distinct CDR3 sequences, around 7% found once. The source material was whole blood, sampled at baseline. The source is an adult who was a healthcare worker with PCR-confirmed SARS-CoV-2 infection or an uninfected control (not recorded which).

This clonotype was observed a few times. CDR3 in amino acids: CSALTGPETYEQYF. CDR3 DNA sequence: TGCAGTGCTTTGACAGGCCCTGAGACCTACGAGCAGTACTTC. The chain uses TRBV20-1 and TRBJ2-7; TRBD1 is a possible D gene (6 bases). V was trimmed by 5 bases and J by 2 bases, leaving 16 bases between them. The CDR3 sequence is 14 residues long. CDR1 and CDR2 (germline): DFQATT, SNEGSKA (reference sequence).

This clonotype came up a few times. This chain links TRBV29-1 with TRBJ2-1; D is unclear. Germline V gives CDR1 SQVTM, CDR2 ANQGSEA. The CDR3 loop spans 15 amino acids. The ends were cut back, 0 bases at V and 6 bases at J, with 15 bases in the middle. The CDR3 bases are TGCAGCGTTGAAGATCCGGGCCGGGCTTCCAATGAGCAGTTCTTC. It yields the protein CSVEDPGRASNEQFF.

This chain connects TRBV6-1 to TRBJ1-6, with D maybe TRBD1 (6 bases). Deletions cut 8 bases from V and 0 bases from J, with 11 bases between. CDR3 length: 15 amino acids. The germline V gene has CDR1 MNHNS and CDR2 SASEGT. The chain's CDR3 is CASGQGTSYNSPLHF. Here the CDR3 DNA reads TGTGCCAGCGGTCAGGGGACCTCCTATAATTCACCCCTCCACTTT.

Ten or more counts support this clonotype. The genes are TRBV4-3 and TRBJ2-1; D may be TRBD2 (6 bases). Trimming pared 5 bases from V and 7 bases from J, leaving 9 bases between. The germline V gene has CDR1 LGHNA and CDR2 YSLEER. This CDR3 spans 12 amino acids. This CDR3 reads CASSGRGNEQFF. The CDR3 DNA sequence: TGCGCCAGCAGCGGGCGGGGAAATGAGCAGTTCTTC.

The table lists this clonotype with many counts. This chain connects TRBV7-3 to TRBJ1-1; D unclear. The germline gives CDR1 SGHTA, CDR2 FQGTGA. The CDR3 totals 13 residues. The V gene lost 6 bases and the J gene lost 1 base, with 9 bases spanning the gap. The CDR3 nucleotides are TGTGCCAGCAGGTGGACCGGGAACACTGAAGCTTTCTTT. Encoded protein: CASRWTGNTEAFF.

V gene TRBV14 combines with J gene TRBJ2-3; D remains ambiguous. The CDR3 is 15 amino acids. V lost 1 base to trimming and J lost 2 bases, with 10 bases between them. The germline gives CDR1 SGHDN, CDR2 FVKESK. Here the CDR3 DNA reads TGTGCCAGCAGCCAAGGACGACGCACCACAGATACGCAGTATTTT. It encodes CASSQGRRTTDTQYF.

This clonotype appeared many times. The V gene is TRBV10-3, the J gene TRBJ2-1, with 10 bases identical to TRBD2. Germline CDR1 and CDR2: ENHRY and SYGVKD. The CDR3 is made up of 17 amino acids. With 5 bases clipped from V and 7 bases from J, the junction kept 14 bases outside the gene matches. DNA for the CDR3: TGTGCCATCAGTAGTGCTACTAGCGGGATCGGTTTGAATGAGCAGTTCTTC. Amino acid sequence: CAISSATSGIGLNEQFF.

This chain connects TRBV12-3 or TRBV12-4 to TRBJ2-3; no reliable D call. The CDR3 has 13 amino acids. V lost 6 bases and J 1 base, leaving 8 bases between the germline ends. The CDR3 DNA follows: TGTGCCAGCAGGATAAGAGGCACAGATACGCAGTATTTT. Translating it yields CASRIRGTDTQYF.

The V gene is TRBV20-1, the J gene TRBJ2-1, with D hard to call. V lost 0 bases and J lost 6, with 6 bases in between. This CDR3 comprises 12 residues. The germline V gene has CDR1 DFQATT and CDR2 SNEGSKA (reference sequence). The CDR3 DNA reads as TGCAGTGCTAGAGATTCGTTCAATGAGCAGTTCTTC. Its protein is CSARDSFNEQFF.